What follows are 12 T cell receptor beta chains derived from one specimen sequenced in a study of chemoradiotherapy in HPV16-positive cancers. Libraries were prepared by immunoSEQ multiplex PCR; TCRdb keeps only in-frame clonotypes and omits some of them. Altogether about 1,400 clones are present, approximately 72% being singletons, with the ten largest covering roughly 19%. Sequenced here: tumor tissue, sampled from a patient who underwent chemoradiotherapy. These TCRs come from a human donor with HPV-associated anogenital cancer.

V is TRBV19 and J is TRBJ1-1, with 7 bases that match TRBD1. The germline V gene encodes CDR1 LNHDA and CDR2 SQIVND (reference sequence). This CDR3 is built from 13 residues. Losses at the gene ends were 7 bases for V and 6 bases for J; bases not matched to a gene: 8. The chain's CDR3 is CASTRDSPSEAFF. CDR3 coding DNA: TGTGCCAGTACCCGGGACAGCCCTTCTGAAGCTTTCTTT.

V gene TRBV7-1 combines with J gene TRBJ2-7, with a possible D match to TRBD1 (6 bases). TRBV7-1 is an open reading frame, and its role is uncertain. V dropped 4 bases and J dropped 5 bases, with 12 bases sitting between them. This CDR3 is built from 13 residues. CDR3 nucleotide sequence: TGTGCCAGCAGCTTAATGGGGGCCCACGAGCAGTACTTC. This codes for CASSLMGAHEQYF.

The chain recombines TRBV5-6 with TRBJ2-7; maybe TRBD1 (6 bases). Trimming cost V 5 bases and J 3 bases, with 12 bases left between them. The CDR3 extends over 13 amino acids. Germline V gene sequence: CDR1 SGHDT, CDR2 YYEEEE. The CDR3 spells CASRDQGRYEQYF. Here the CDR3 DNA reads TGTGCCAGCAGAGATCAGGGGCGCTACGAGCAGTACTTC.

This clone has more than one count but fewer than ten. The chain couples TRBV19 to TRBJ1-5; 7 bases line up with TRBD1. Germline V gives CDR1 LNHDA, CDR2 SQIVND (reference sequence). This CDR3 contains 15 residues. V shed 10 bases and J 0 bases; nucleotides not matched to a gene: 9. For the CDR3, the DNA is TGTGCCACCAGAGGGACAGCAAGTAGCAATCAGCCCCAGCATTTT. This encodes CATRGTASSNQPQHF.

In this sample, this clone turned up once. The chain is built from TRBV29-1 and TRBJ2-5, with D tentatively TRBD2 (5 bases). The CDR3 runs 13 residues. Looked up from germline, CDR1 is SQVTM and CDR2 is ANQGSEA. V shed 6 bases and J shed 1 base, with 12 bases lying between them. CDR3 DNA sequence: TGCAGCGTCAGCGGACTCCGCCAAGAGACCCAGTACTTC. Amino acid sequence: CSVSGLRQETQYF. The full variable domain, in which reference TRBV29-1 and TRBJ2-5 provide the parts outside the CDR3, is SAVISQKPSRDICQRGTSLTIQCQVDSQVTMMFWYRQQPGQSLTLIATANQGSEATYESGFVIDKFPISRPNLTFSTLTVSNMSPEDSSIYLCSVSGLRQETQYFGPGTRLLVL.

As to this clone: One end of the junction varies from germline; a read error may be responsible. CDR3 residues: CASSLETNTRELFF. The CDR3 nucleotides are TGTGCCAGCAGTCTAGAGACGAACACCAGGGAGCTGTTTTTT. The chain links TRBV11-2 to TRBJ2-2; the D is unclear. Germline loops: CDR1 SGHAT, CDR2 FQNNGV. The CDR3 extends over 14 amino acids.

V and J are TRBV6-9 and TRBJ2-7; 12 bases line up with TRBD2. Trimming removed 10 bases from V and 3 bases from J; junction bases left unmatched: 4. The CDR3 sequence is 13 residues long. The germline CDR1 and CDR2 sequences are MNHGY and SVAAGI. Written as DNA, the CDR3 is TGTGCCACACGGACTAGCGGGGTCTACGAGCAGTACTTC. Its translation: CATRTSGVYEQYF.

V gene TRBV29-1 combines with J gene TRBJ1-1; D is undetermined. Looked up from germline, CDR1 is SQVTM and CDR2 is ANQGSEA. The CDR3 consists of 12 residues. Between the trimmed V and J ends, which lost 2 bases and 0 bases, there was a span of 4 bases. The CDR3 sequence: CSVEILNTEAFF. CDR3 coding DNA: TGCAGCGTTGAAATCCTGAACACTGAAGCTTTCTTT.

On this clone itself: The junction shows a germline mismatch at one end, possibly a read error. CDR3 bases: TGCGCCAGCAGCCCTTACAGGAACACTGAAGCTTTCTTT. The encoded protein is CASSPYRNTEAFF. This rearrangement joins TRBV5-4 to TRBJ1-1; D is ambiguous. The CDR3 covers 13 residues. Germline values: CDR1 SGHNT, CDR2 YYREEE (reference sequence).

The V gene is TRBV7-9, the J gene TRBJ1-4, with D hard to call. Deletions cut 0 bases from V and 8 bases from J, with 13 bases between. This CDR3 region has 15 residues. The germline V gene has CDR1 SEHNR and CDR2 FQNEAQ (reference sequence). The CDR3 sequence is CASSLALGGPEKLFF. CDR3 sequence (DNA): TGTGCCAGCAGCTTAGCGCTGGGAGGGCCAGAAAAACTGTTTTTT.

In the case of this clone: One end of the junction is discordant with germline, which a read error may explain. The chain carries TRBV27 and TRBJ1-6, with D possibly TRBD1 on 5 matching bases. Germline V gene sequence: CDR1 MNHEY, CDR2 SMNVEV (reference sequence). This CDR3 comprises 17 residues. In DNA form, the CDR3 reads TGTGCCAGCAGTATGGGACTGCTGAGCTCCTATAATTCACCCCCCCACTTT. Its translation is CASSMGLLSSYNSPPHF.

The CDR3 region is CASSLGGGFEQYF. In DNA, the CDR3 is TGTGCCAGCAGCTTAGGTGGGGGTTTCGAGCAGTACTTC. This chain links TRBV7-6 with TRBJ2-7; D might be TRBD1 or TRBD2, each matching 5 bases. V was clipped by 1 base and J by 6 bases, with 10 bases between them. Germline V gives CDR1 SGHVS, CDR2 FNYEAQ. The CDR3 contains 13 residues.